A selection of T cell receptor beta chains follows, all from one sample in a study of PD-L1 blockade in urothelial cancer. Some clones are missing from TCRdb's copy, which holds only in-frame ones; the method was immunoSEQ multiplex PCR. The sample consists of some 50,000 clones, around 85% of them appearing once. The specimen comprised PBMCs, sampled around atezolizumab (anti-PD-L1) treatment. All receptors derive from a woman aged 55-70 years with urothelial cancer. The CDR3 runs from the conserved cysteine through the conserved F or W. The order of the fields is clone size, D gene, J gene, V gene, CDR3 DNA, CDR3 protein. D genes are given only for firm matches. Clone size is given for some rows only: seen once, a few or many times, or a class if the clone is expanded.

.	TRBD1	TRBJ1-5	TRBV18	TGTGCCAGCTCACCGGGGACAGGGAGGAATCAGCCCCAGCATTTT	CASSPGTGRNQPQHF
.	.	TRBJ1-3	TRBV7-6	TGTGCCAGCAGCTTAGTTGCCGGGGGCTCTGGAAACACCATATATTTT	CASSLVAGGSGNTIYF
once	.	TRBJ2-7	TRBV5-4	TGTGCCAGCAGCTGGGACAACTACGAGCAGTACTTC	CASSWDNYEQYF
once	.	TRBJ1-2	TRBV19	TGTGCCAGTACCATGGGTACAGCCAACTATGGCTACACCTTC	CASTMGTANYGYTF
.	.	TRBJ1-2	TRBV10-3	TGTGCCATCTCCGGTCAGGGCATTAACTATGGCTACACCTTC	CAISGQGINYGYTF
.	.	TRBJ2-1	TRBV7-3	TGTGCCAGCAGCTTAACGCCGGGCTCCTACAATGAGCAGTTCTTC	CASSLTPGSYNEQFF
.	.	TRBJ1-1	TRBV4-3	TGCGCCAGCAGCCAAGGGAGGGGACCCCTTGACACTGAAGCTTTCTTT	CASSQGRGPLDTEAFF
once	.	TRBJ1-2	TRBV5-1	TGCGCCAGCAGCTTTATGACAGGCCACTATGGCTACACCTTC	CASSFMTGHYGYTF
once	TRBD2	TRBJ2-5	TRBV7-2	TGTGCCAGCAGCCCGGGACTAGCTGGGGAGACCCAGTACTTC	CASSPGLAGETQYF
.	.	TRBJ2-7	TRBV29-1	TGCAGCGTTGACAGGGGGGATCTCTCCTACGAGCAGTACTTC	CSVDRGDLSYEQYF
.	TRBD1	TRBJ1-2	TRBV28	TGTGCCAGCAGTTTCCCGGACAGGGAGAACTATGGCTACACCTTC	CASSFPDRENYGYTF
few	.	TRBJ1-5	TRBV19	TGTGCCAGTAGTCTGACTCAACAGGGTCAGCCCCAGCATTTT	CASSLTQQGQPQHF
.	.	TRBJ1-6	TRBV7-6	TGTGCCAGCAGCCTCCGAGCAGGGGTCTCCTATAATTCACCCCTCCACTTT	CASSLRAGVSYNSPLHF
.	TRBD2	TRBJ2-7	TRBV18	TGTGCCAGCAGAACTAGCGGGCTCAACAACTCCTACGAGCAGTACTTC	CASRTSGLNNSYEQYF
.	.	TRBJ1-4	TRBV11-2	TGTGCCAGCAGCTTAGGGCAGGGGTTTAATGAAAAACTGTTTTTT	CASSLGQGFNEKLFF
.	.	TRBJ2-5	TRBV7-9	TGTGCCAGCAGCTCCAGGACAGTTCAAGAGACCCAGTACTTC	CASSSRTVQETQYF
.	.	TRBJ2-1	TRBV7-9	TGTGCCAGCAGCTCAATTCGACGGACTGAGCTAGTATACAATGAGCAGTTCTTC	CASSSIRRTELVYNEQFF
.	TRBD1	TRBJ2-7	TRBV29-1	TGCAGCGTTGGACGTCCACAGGGGGAGCAGTACTTC	CSVGRPQGEQYF
.	.	TRBJ2-1	TRBV10-3	TGTGCCATCAGTGAGTCCGCACAGGGCCGAAATGAGCAGTTCTTC	CAISESAQGRNEQFF
.	TRBD2	TRBJ2-2	TRBV2	TGTGCCAGCAGTGGATTTGGCGGGAGGAACACCGGGGAGCTGTTTTTT	CASSGFGGRNTGELFF
.	TRBD1	TRBJ1-1	TRBV5-1	TGCGCCAGCAGCTCGGGACAGTTGAACACTGAAGCTTTCTTT	CASSSGQLNTEAFF
.	TRBD2	TRBJ2-1	TRBV7-9	TGTGCCAGCAGCTTTGGGTCTAGCGGGATAGGGAATGAGCAGTTCTTC	CASSFGSSGIGNEQFF
.	TRBD1	TRBJ1-3	TRBV7-2	TGTGCCAGCAGCTTATTAGGGGGCGCTGGAAACACCATATATTTT	CASSLLGGAGNTIYF